This TCR beta chain was recovered during a study of blood T cell repertoires in COVID-19. Participant age was 18 to 89 years, and participants resided in roughly 25 US areas. Germline V gene lookup returns CDR1 SGHTA and CDR2 FQGNSA. Trimming took 1 base from V and 2 from J, leaving 7 bases between them. This CDR3 contains 14 residues. Only in-frame clones appear in the TCRdb table, and some are missing; sequencing was by immunoSEQ multiplex PCR. In the table there are 500,000 or so clones, approximately 90% of which are singletons. The chain employs TRBV7-2 and TRBJ2-3, with no clear D. The sample comprised PBMCs or T cells enriched from blood (not recorded which). This clonotype was sampled from a young woman who had recovered from COVID-19. The CDR3 coding sequence is TGTGCCAGCAGCTTAGTTACAGACACAGATACGCAGTATTTT. Protein: CASSLVTDTDTQYF.